Below, one TCR beta chain is given with its context. Antigen unknown. Generated by immunoSEQ multiplex PCR, the TCRdb table keeps only in-frame clones and is missing some. This table has 65,000 to 95,000 clones, roughly 91% appearing once. The sample originates from a study of OX40 agonist ivuxolimab in advanced cancers. Across the study: The patients received ivuxolimab by intravenous route every 2 weeks at 0.01 to 10 mg/kg. Males comprised about 78% of the group, whose mean age was roughly 64 years (range roughly 20 to 85). Overall study findings and caveats: At 0.1 to 3.0 mg/kg and by week 6, CD4+ and CD8+ T cells in the blood had expanded clonally.

The germline V gene encodes CDR1 LNHDA and CDR2 SQIVND (reference sequence). The V end was cut by 3 bases, the J end by 0 bases, with 10 bases between. The CDR3 loop spans 15 amino acids. The clonotype originates from an adult with an advanced solid tumor such as melanoma, head and neck, liver or kidney cancer. This chain links TRBV19 with TRBJ2-3, with no clear D. The sequencing used CD4+ or CD8+ T cells sorted from blood, collected in a trial of the OX40 agonist ivuxolimab. CDR3 amino acids: CASSMGHASTDTQYF. The DNA for the CDR3 is TGTGCCAGTAGTATGGGCCACGCTAGCACAGATACGCAGTATTTT.